This TCR beta chain is from a study of shared clonotypes between healthy human individuals. About the research overall: Donor composition was a couple of women and three men, aged 18 to 49.

The authors ran the assay at deep level. Data came from immunoSEQ multiplex PCR; TCRdb stores just in-frame clones and leaves some out. The sample yields 2 million or so clones, about 95% seen once. This CDR3 comprises 13 residues. Trimming pared 6 bases from V and 16 bases from J, leaving 21 bases between. Germline V gives CDR1 MNHEY, CDR2 SVGAGI. Study-level points and caveats: Memory subsets generally showed smaller estimated richness than naive subsets did. Specimens sampled were limited to blood, with tissue repertoires likely differing.

To note about this clone: Its antigen remains unidentified.

Sample: naive CD4+ T cells sorted from blood. Subset noted: CD45RA+ positively selected. The receptor comes from a young man in good health. The chain joins TRBV6-5 to TRBJ1-4, with D possibly matching TRBD1 (5 bases). The CDR3 here is CASRRTRYGIPFF. CDR3 coding DNA: TGTGCCAGCAGGCGGACACGATATGGGATTCCGTTTTTT.